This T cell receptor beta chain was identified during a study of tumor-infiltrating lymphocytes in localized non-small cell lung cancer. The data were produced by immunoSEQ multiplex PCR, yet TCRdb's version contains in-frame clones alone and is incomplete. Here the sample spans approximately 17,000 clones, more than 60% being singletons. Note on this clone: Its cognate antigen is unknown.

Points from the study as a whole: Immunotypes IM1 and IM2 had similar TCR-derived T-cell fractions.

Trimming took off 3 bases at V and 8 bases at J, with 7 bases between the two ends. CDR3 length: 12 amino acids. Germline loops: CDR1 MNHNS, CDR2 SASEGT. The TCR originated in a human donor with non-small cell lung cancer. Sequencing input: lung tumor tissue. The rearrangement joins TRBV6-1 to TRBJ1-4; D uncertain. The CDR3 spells CASSEVGEKLFF. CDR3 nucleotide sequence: TGTGCCAGCAGTGAGGTGGGCGAAAAACTGTTTTTT.